The 6 T cell receptor beta chains presented below share a single source sample, sequenced in a study of tumor and adjacent non-tumor tissue in lung cancer. TCRbeta libraries were built with three rounds of nested PCR, modified from ARM-PCR. TCRdb passed the multiplex PCR reads through MiXCR, listing each CDR3 protein once. The data show 80,000 or so distinct CDR3 sequences, with 80% to 90% seen just once and about half held by the top ten. RNA was extracted from bulk tissue without any cell sorting. This non-tumor lung sample came from over 3 cm beyond the tumor edge. The sequenced material came from distant non-tumor lung tissue. The source is a man between 60 and 75 years old with non-small cell lung cancer.

Concerning this clonotype: The junction and the germline gene differ at one end; a read error may be behind it. The V gene is TRBV20-1, the J gene TRBJ2-1; TRBD1 or TRBD2 may be the D gene (5 bases each). The CDR3 totals 14 residues. Germline lookup yields CDR1 DFQATT and CDR2 SNEGSKA (reference sequence). The CDR3 region has the DNA TGCAGTACTAGGGGCGGTCGAGCCTACAAAGAGCAGTTCTTC. Translated, it gives CSTRGGRAYKEQFF.

The sample holds one count of this clonotype. Lacking the conserved final phenylalanine or tryptophan, this CDR3 likely reflects a read error. This sequence joins TRBV11-3 and TRBJ2-7; D is uncertain. The CDR3 is made up of 13 amino acids. V lost 4 bases to trimming and J lost 6 bases, with 13 bases between them. Germline CDR1 and CDR2: SGHNT and YENEEA. CDR3 nucleotide sequence: TGTGCCAGCAGCTACGGGCAGACCTGCGAGCAGTACTTA. Translation gives CASSYGQTCEQYL.

J is TRBJ1-6 and V is TRBV20-1, with TRBD1 matching 9 bases. The CDR3 contains 14 residues. The ends lost 8 bases at V and 10 bases at J; junction bases unmatched: 12. CDR1 is DFQATT and CDR2 is SNEGSKA in the germline V gene (reference sequence). The CDR3 nucleotides read TGCAGTTCTATTCGGGACAGGGACAGGTCACCCCTCCACTTT. It specifies CSSIRDRDRSPLHF.

This clonotype is categorized as medium-sized. The chain joins TRBV20-1 to TRBJ2-7; tentative D call: TRBD1 (5 bases). The V end lost 0 bases, the J end lost 3 bases, and 12 bases lay between the germline ends. The germline CDR1 and CDR2 sequences are DFQATT and SNEGSKA (reference sequence). The CDR3 covers 14 residues. CDR3 coding DNA: TGCAGTGCTAGAGACCCCTCAGGGATCTACGAGCAGTACTTC. Its translation is CSARDPSGIYEQYF.

Points on this clonotype: The junction and the germline gene differ at one end; a read error may be behind it. V is TRBV11-2 and J is TRBJ2-6; 7 positions agree with TRBD1. This CDR3 is 18 amino acids long. Germline V gives CDR1 SGHAT, CDR2 FQNNGV. The CDR3 DNA reads TGTGTCAGCTTAGTTCCAAAGGACAGGCCCTCTGGGGCCAACGTCCTGACTTTC. As protein: CVSLVPKDRPSGANVLTF.

This clonotype was seen only once. Its ends do not fully match the called genes, so a read error is possible. The chain combines TRBV11-2 with TRBJ1-1, with TRBD1 matching 8 bases. The CDR3 has 14 amino acids. From germline, CDR1 is SGHAT and CDR2 FQNNGV. The CDR3 DNA follows: TGTGTCAGCATCTTAGCCCCCGGGACAGGAGGGGCTTTCTTT. Translating it yields CVSILAPGTGGAFF.